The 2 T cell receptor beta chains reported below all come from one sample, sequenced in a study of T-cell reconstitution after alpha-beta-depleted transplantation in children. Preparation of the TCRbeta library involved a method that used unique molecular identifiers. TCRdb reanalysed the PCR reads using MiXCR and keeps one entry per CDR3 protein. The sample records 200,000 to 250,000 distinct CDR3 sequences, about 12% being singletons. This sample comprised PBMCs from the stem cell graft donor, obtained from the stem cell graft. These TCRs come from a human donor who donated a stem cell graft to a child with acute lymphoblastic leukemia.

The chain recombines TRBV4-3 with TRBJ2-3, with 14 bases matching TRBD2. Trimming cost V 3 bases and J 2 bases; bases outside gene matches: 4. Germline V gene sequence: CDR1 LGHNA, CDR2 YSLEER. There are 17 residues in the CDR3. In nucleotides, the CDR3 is TGCGCCAGCAGCCAGGGACTAGCGGGGGTCCCCACAGATACGCAGTATTTT. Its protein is CASSQGLAGVPTDTQYF.

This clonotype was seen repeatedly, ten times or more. The CDR3 DNA reads as TGCGCCAGCAGCACCGGACTAGCGGGAGACGTAGATACGCAGTATTTT. It is translated as CASSTGLAGDVDTQYF. The chain has TRBV5-1 and TRBJ2-3; the match to TRBD2 covers 13 bases. This CDR3 has 16 residues. The V gene end was trimmed by 4 bases and the J gene end by 5 bases; junction bases not matched to a gene: 7. In germline, CDR1 is SGHRS, CDR2 YFSETQ.